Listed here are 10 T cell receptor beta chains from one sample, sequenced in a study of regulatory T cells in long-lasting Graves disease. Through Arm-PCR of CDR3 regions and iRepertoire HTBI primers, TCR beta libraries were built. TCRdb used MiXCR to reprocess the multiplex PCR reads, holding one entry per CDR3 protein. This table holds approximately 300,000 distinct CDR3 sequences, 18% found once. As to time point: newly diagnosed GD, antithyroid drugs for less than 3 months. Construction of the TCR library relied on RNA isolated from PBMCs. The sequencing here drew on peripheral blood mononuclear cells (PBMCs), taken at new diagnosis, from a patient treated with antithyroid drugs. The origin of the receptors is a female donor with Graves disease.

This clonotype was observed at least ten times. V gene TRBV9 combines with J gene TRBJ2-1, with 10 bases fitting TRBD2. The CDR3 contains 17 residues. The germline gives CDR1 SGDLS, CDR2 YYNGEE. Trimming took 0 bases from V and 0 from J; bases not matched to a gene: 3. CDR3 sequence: CASSVGASGSSYNEQFF. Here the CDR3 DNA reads TGTGCCAGCAGCGTAGGGGCTAGCGGGAGCTCCTACAATGAGCAGTTCTTC.

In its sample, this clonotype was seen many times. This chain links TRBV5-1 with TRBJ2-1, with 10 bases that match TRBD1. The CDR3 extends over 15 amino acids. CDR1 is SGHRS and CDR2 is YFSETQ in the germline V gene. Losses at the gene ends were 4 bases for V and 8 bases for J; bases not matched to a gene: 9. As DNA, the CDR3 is TGCGCCAGCAGCACGGGACAGGGGTTACTGCATGAGCAGTTCTTC. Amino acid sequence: CASSTGQGLLHEQFF.

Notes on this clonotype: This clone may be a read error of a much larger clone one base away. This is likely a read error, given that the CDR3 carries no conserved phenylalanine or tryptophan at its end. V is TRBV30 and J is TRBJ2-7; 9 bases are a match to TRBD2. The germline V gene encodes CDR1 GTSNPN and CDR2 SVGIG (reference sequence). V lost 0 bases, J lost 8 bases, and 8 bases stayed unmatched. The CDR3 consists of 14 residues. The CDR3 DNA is TGTGCCTGGAGTGTAGCGGGAGGAACCATCCAGCAGTACTCC. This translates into CAWSVAGGTIQQYS.

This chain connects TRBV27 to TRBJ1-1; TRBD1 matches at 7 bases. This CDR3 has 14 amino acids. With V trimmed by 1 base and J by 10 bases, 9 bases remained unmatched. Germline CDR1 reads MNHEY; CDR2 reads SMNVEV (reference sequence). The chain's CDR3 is CASSLFGDSTGAFF. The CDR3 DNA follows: TGTGCCAGCAGTTTATTCGGGGACAGTACGGGAGCTTTCTTT.

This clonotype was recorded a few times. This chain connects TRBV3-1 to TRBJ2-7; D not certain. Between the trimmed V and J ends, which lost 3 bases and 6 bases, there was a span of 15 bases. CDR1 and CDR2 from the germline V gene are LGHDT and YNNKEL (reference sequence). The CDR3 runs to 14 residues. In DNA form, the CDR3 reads TGTGCCAGCAGCCAGAAACCCGGACCTATCGAGCAGTACTTC. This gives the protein CASSQKPGPIEQYF.

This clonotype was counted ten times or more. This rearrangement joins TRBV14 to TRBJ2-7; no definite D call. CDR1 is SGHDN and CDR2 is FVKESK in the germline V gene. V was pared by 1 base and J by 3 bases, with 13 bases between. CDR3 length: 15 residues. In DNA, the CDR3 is TGTGCCAGCAGCCAAGGATTTCCTGGGATCTACGAGCAGTACTTC. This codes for CASSQGFPGIYEQYF.

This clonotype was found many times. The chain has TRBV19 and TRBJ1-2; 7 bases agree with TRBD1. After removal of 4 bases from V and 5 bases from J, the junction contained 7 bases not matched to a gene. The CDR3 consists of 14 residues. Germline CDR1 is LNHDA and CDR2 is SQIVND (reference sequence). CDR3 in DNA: TGTGCCAGTAGTACGGGACAGCTACTATATGGCTACACCTTC. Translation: CASSTGQLLYGYTF. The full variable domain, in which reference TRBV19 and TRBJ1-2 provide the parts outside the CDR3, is DGGITQSPKYLFRKEGQNVTLSCEQNLNHDAMYWYRQDPGQGLRLIYYSQIVNDFQKGDIAEGYSVSREKKESFPLTVTSAQKNPTAFYLCASSTGQLLYGYTFGSGTRLTVV.

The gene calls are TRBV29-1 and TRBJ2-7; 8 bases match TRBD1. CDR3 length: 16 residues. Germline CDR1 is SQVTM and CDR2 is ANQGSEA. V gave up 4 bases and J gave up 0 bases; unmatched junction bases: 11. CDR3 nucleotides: TGCAGCGTTGCGGGGATGGACAGGGCGAACTCCTACGAGCAGTACTTC. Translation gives CSVAGMDRANSYEQYF.

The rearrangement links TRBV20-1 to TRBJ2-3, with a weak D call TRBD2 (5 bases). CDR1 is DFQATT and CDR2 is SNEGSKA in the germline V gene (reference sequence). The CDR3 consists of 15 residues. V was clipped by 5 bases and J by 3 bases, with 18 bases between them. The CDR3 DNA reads TGCAGTGCTCTGGACCTGGTAGGGAGTACAGATACGCAGTATTTT. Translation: CSALDLVGSTDTQYF.

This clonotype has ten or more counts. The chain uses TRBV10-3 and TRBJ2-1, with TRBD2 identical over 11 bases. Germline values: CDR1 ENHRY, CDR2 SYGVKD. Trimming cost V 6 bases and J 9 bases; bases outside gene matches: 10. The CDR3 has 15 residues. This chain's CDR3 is CAIRSIAGGPVEQFF. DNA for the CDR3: TGTGCCATCAGATCTATAGCGGGAGGGCCAGTTGAGCAGTTCTTC.